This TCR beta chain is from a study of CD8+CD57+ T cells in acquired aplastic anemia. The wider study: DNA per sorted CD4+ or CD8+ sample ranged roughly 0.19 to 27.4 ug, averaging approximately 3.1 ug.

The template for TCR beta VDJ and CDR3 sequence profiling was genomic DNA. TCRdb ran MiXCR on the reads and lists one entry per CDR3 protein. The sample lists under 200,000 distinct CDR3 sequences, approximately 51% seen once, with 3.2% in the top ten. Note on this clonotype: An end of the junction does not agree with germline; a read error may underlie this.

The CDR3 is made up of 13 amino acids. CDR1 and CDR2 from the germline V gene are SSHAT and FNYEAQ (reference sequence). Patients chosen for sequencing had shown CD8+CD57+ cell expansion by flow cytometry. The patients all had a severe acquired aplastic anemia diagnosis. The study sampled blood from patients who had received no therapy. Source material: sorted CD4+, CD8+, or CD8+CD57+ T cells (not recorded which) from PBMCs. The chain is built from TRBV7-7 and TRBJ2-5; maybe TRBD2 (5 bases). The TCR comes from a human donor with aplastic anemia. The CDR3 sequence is CASSLTLVETQYF. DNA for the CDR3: TGTGCTAGCAGCTTAACACTAGTCGAGACCCAGTACTTC.